This passage covers 4 T cell receptor beta chains from one sample sequenced in a study of CD8+CD57+ T cells in acquired aplastic anemia (dated by TCRdb to between 2018 and 2020). The patients picked for sequencing were ones in whom flow cytometry had shown an expansion of CD8+CD57+ cells. Reads for this sample came from an Illumina HiSeq 2000. Genomic DNA served as template for TCR beta VDJ combination and CDR3 sequence profiling. TCRdb reran the public reads through fastp at Q25 and MiXCR, keeping productive beta chains. Each entry merges the rows of one CDR3 protein and shows their most common DNA and genes. The sample includes some 120,000 distinct CDR3 sequences, with about 40% observed a single time. 2.6% of the sample is taken by the ten largest. The specimen was sorted CD4+, CD8+, or CD8+CD57+ T cells (not recorded which) from PBMCs. These receptors came from a human donor with aplastic anemia.

The chain combines TRBV10-2 with TRBJ1-2, with D tentatively TRBD1 (5 bases). V was cut by 4 bases and J by 7 bases, with 13 bases left in between. Per the germline V gene, CDR1 is WSHSY and CDR2 is SAAADI. The CDR3 totals 13 residues. This CDR3 is CASSGGGAAGYTF. The CDR3 coding sequence is TGCGCCAGCAGTGGAGGTGGGGCGGCTGGCTACACCTTC.

A few counts support this clonotype. This rearrangement joins TRBV20-1 to TRBJ1-2; D uncertain. Germline loops: CDR1 DFQATT, CDR2 SNEGSKA (reference sequence). V lost 6 bases and J lost 6, with 26 bases in between. The CDR3 covers 16 residues. The CDR3, as DNA: TGCAGTGCCAGCTCACCAAGGGCGAGTGAGGAGAATGGCTACACCTTC. It codes for CSASSPRASEENGYTF.

This clonotype was recorded at least ten times. The chain recombines TRBV7-2 with TRBJ2-2; D may match TRBD1 or TRBD2 (6 bases each). The CDR3 consists of 14 residues. V was shortened by 5 bases and J by 6 bases, with 13 bases between the two germline ends. Germline loops: CDR1 SGHTA, CDR2 FQGNSA. The CDR3 nucleotides are TGTGCCAGCAGCAAAACGAGGGGGGCCGGGGAGCTGTTTTTT. This translates into CASSKTRGAGELFF.

This sequence joins TRBV18 and TRBJ1-2, with D possibly being TRBD1 (5 bases). The V gene's germline CDR1 is KGHSH and CDR2 LQKENI. V was pared by 0 bases and J by 4 bases, with 15 bases between. The CDR3 extends over 16 amino acids. In DNA, the CDR3 is TGTGCCAGCTCACCACCCAATCGGGGGTTCAGCTATGGCTACACCTTC. Translating gives CASSPPNRGFSYGYTF.